Listed here is a single TCR beta chain. What it binds is not known. A second roughly 6 to 11 cycle PCR used barcoded and J-beta primers. Every sample returned 3 million or more CDR3-containing paired-end reads. From the 5' RACE reads, TCRdb called clonotypes with MiXCR, one entry per CDR3 protein. The sample records around 710,000 distinct CDR3 sequences, roughly 44% being singletons. The data derive from a study of blood T cells in healthy people across ages. Overall study results and limits: Versus aged donors, long-lived donors had higher diversity and more naive CD4+ cells.

The germline CDR1 and CDR2 sequences are SGHTA and FQGTGA. The CDR3 totals 17 residues. V was trimmed by 2 bases and J by 0 bases, leaving 11 bases between them. The sample, around 10 milliliters of peripheral blood, was drawn from each donor. Sequences were obtained from blood. V is TRBV7-3 and J is TRBJ2-6; D uncertain. The origin of this receptor is a woman in her fifties or sixties in good health. The CDR3 spells CASSLYAESSGANVLTF. CDR3 in DNA: TGTGCCAGCAGCTTATATGCGGAGAGCTCTGGGGCCAACGTCCTGACTTTC.